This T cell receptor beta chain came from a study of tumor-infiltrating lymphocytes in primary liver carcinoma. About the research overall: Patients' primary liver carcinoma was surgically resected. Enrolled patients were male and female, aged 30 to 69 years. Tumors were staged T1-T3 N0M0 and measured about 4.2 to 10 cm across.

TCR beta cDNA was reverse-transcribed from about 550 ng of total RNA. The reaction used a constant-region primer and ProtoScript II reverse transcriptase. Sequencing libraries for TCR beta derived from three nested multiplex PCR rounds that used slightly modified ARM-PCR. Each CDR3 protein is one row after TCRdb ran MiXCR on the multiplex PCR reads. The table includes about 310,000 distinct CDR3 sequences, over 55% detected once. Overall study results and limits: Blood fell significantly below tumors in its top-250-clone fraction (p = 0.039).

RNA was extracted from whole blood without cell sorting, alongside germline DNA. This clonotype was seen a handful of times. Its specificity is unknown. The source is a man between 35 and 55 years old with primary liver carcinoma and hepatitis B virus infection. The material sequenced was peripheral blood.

DNA of the CDR3: TGTGCCAGCAGCCAAGAGAGGTCAGTAGCTGGAAACACCATATATTTT. It specifies CASSQERSVAGNTIYF. J is TRBJ1-3 and V is TRBV4-2; D not certain. This CDR3 spans 16 amino acids. Germline V CDR1 and CDR2: LGHNA, YNFKEQ. V was pared by 0 bases and J by 2 bases, with 11 bases between.